One T cell receptor (beta chain) is described in this entry. The target antigen is unknown. This entry comes from a study of monozygotic twins with cystic fibrosis. Background on the study: Around 3 micrograms of fragmented DNA underwent roughly 15 PCR cycles for library preparation. Study results and caveats: Median Simpson clonality of approximately 0.0088 suggested naive T cells predominated. Nucleotide-identical clonotype sharing was significantly higher within monozygotic CF twin pairs than between unrelated CF individuals. V usage most resembled the co-twin in 13 of 16 pairs.

Measured with immunoSEQ multiplex PCR; TCRdb has only the in-frame clones, and not every one. Of tens of thousands of clones listed, about 87% are singletons. Looked up from germline, CDR1 is SEHNR and CDR2 is FQNEAQ (reference sequence). The V gene lost 4 bases and the J gene lost 8 bases, with 12 bases spanning the gap. The CDR3 is made up of 13 amino acids. The sequenced material came from blood. The gene calls are TRBV7-9 and TRBJ2-1, with D possibly being TRBD1 or TRBD2 (5 bases each). The receptor comes from a girl aged 2-10 years with cystic fibrosis. The CDR3 DNA reads as TGTGCCAGCAGCTCTAGAGGGGTCGATGAGCAGTTCTTC. Encoded protein: CASSSRGVDEQFF. The full variable domain, rest sourced from reference TRBV7-9 and TRBJ2-1, is DTGVSQNPRHKITKRGQNVTFRCDPISEHNRLYWYRQTLGQGPEFLTYFQNEAQLEKSRLLSDRFSAERPKGSFSTLEIQRTEQGDSAMYLCASSSRGVDEQFFGPGTRLTVL.